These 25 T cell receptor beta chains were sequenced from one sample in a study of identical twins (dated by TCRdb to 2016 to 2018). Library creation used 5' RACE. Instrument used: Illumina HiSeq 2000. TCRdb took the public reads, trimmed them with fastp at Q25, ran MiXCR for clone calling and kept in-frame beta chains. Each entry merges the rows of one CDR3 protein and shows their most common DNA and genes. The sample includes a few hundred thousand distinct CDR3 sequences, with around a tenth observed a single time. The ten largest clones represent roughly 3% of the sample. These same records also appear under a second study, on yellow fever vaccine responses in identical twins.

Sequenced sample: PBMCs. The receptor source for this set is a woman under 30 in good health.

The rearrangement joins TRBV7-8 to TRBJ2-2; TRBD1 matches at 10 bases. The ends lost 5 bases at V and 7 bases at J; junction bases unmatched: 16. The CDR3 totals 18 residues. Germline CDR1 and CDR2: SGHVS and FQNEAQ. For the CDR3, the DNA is TGTGCCAGCAGCGAAACCCCGGGACAGGGGAGCGATATCGGGGAGCTGTTTTTT. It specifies CASSETPGQGSDIGELFF.

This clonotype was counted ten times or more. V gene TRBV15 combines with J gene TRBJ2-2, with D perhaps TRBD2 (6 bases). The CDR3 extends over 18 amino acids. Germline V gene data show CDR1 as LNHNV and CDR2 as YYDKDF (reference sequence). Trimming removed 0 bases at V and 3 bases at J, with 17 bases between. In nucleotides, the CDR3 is TGTGCCACCAGCAGAGAGTATAGCTCTAGCGACCACACCGGGGAGCTGTTTTTT. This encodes CATSREYSSSDHTGELFF.

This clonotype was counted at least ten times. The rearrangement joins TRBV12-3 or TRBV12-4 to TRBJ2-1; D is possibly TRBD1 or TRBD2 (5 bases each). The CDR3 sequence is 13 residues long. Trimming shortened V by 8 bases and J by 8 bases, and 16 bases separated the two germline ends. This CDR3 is CASDSEGMDEQFF. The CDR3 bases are TGTGCCAGCGACTCCGAGGGGATGGATGAGCAGTTCTTC.

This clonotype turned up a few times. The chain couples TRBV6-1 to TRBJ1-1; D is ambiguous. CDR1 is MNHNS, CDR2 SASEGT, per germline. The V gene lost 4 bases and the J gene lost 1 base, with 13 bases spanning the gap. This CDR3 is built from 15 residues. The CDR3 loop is CASSAKLGWNTEAFF. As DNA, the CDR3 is TGTGCCAGCAGTGCCAAGCTGGGTTGGAACACTGAAGCTTTCTTT.

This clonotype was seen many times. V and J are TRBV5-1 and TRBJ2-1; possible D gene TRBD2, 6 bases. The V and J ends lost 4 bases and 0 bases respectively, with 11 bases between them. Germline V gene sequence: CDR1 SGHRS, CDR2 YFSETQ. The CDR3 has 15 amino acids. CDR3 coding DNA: TGCGCCAGCAGCGCGTCTAGCGTCTCCTACAATGAGCAGTTCTTC. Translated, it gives CASSASSVSYNEQFF. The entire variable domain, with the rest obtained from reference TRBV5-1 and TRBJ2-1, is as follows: KAGVTQTPRYLIKTRGQQVTLSCSPISGHRSVSWYQQTPGQGLQFLFEYFSETQRNKGNFPGRFSGRQFSNSRSEMNVSTLELGDSALYLCASSASSVSYNEQFFGPGTRLTVL.

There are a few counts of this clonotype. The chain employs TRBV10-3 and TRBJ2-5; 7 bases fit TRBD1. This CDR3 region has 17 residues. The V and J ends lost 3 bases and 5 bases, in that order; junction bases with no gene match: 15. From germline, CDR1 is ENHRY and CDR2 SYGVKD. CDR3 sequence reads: CAISEFPGQLAWETQYF. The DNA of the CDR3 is TGTGCCATCAGTGAATTCCCGGGACAGCTGGCGTGGGAGACCCAGTACTTC.

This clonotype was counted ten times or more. In DNA form, the CDR3 reads TGCAGCGTTGGCCTCCCCAGCGGGCGGGAGGCTGAGCAGTTCTTC. Its protein product is CSVGLPSGREAEQFF. The chain carries TRBV29-1 and TRBJ2-1, with 8 bases identical to TRBD2. Germline-derived CDR1 and CDR2 are SQVTM and ANQGSEA. The trim removed 4 bases at V and 9 bases at J, leaving 14 bases unmatched. The CDR3 extends over 15 amino acids.

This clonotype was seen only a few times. CDR3 region: CASSSEGGSNYEQYF. The DNA of the CDR3 is TGTGCCAGCAGCTCAGAGGGCGGATCGAACTACGAGCAGTACTTC. The V call is TRBV7-2, the J call TRBJ2-7; tentative D call: TRBD2 (5 bases). Germline V lookup: CDR1 SGHTA, CDR2 FQGNSA. Trimming pared 4 bases from V and 3 bases from J, leaving 16 bases between. The CDR3 totals 15 residues.

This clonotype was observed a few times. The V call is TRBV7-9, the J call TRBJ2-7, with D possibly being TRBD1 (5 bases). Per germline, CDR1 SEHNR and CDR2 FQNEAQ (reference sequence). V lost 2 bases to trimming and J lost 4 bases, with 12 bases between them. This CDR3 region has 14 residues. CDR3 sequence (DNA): TGTGCCAGCAGCTTAATCAGGGTCGGGTACGAGCAGTACTTC. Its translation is CASSLIRVGYEQYF.

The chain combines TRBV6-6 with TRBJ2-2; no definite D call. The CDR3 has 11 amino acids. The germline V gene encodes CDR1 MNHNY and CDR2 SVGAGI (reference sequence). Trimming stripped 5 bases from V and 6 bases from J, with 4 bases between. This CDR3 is CASSIPGELFF. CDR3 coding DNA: TGTGCCAGCAGTATACCCGGGGAGCTGTTTTTT.

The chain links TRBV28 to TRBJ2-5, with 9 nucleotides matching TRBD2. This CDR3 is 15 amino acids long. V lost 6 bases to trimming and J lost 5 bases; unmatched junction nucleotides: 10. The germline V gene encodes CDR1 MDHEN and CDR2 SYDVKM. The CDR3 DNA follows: TGTGCCAGCAGCCCCGCGGGGGGGCTGAGGGAGACCCAGTACTTC. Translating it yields CASSPAGGLRETQYF. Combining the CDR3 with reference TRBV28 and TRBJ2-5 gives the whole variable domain DVKVTQSSRYLVKRTGEKVFLECVQDMDHENMFWYRQDPGLGLRLIYFSYDVKMKEKGDIPEGYSVSREKKERFSLILESASTNQTSMYLCASSPAGGLRETQYFGPGTRLLVL.

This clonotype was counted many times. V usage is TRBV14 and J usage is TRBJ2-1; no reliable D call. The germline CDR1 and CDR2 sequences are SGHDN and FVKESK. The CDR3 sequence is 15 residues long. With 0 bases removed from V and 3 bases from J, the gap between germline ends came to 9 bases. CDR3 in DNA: TGTGCCAGCAGCCAAGACATGGCTAGCTACAATGAGCAGTTCTTC. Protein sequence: CASSQDMASYNEQFF.

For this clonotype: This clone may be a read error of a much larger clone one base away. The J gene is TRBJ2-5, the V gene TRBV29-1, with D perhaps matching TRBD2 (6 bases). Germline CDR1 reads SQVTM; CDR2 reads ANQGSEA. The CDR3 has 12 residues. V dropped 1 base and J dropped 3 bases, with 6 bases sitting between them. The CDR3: CSVEGGEETQYF. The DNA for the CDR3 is TGCAGCGTTGAAGGGGGGGAAGAGACCCAGTACTTC.

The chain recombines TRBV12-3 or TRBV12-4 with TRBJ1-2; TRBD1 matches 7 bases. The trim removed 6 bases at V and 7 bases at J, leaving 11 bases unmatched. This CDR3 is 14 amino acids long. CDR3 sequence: CASRQTGAQGGYTF. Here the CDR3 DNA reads TGTGCCAGCAGGCAAACAGGGGCTCAGGGTGGCTACACCTTC.

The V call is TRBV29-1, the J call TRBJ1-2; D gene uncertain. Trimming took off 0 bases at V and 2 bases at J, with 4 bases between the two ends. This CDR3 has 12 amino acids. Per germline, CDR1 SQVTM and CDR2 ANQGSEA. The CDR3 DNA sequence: TGCAGCGTTGAAGACCTCAACTATGGCTACACCTTC. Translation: CSVEDLNYGYTF.

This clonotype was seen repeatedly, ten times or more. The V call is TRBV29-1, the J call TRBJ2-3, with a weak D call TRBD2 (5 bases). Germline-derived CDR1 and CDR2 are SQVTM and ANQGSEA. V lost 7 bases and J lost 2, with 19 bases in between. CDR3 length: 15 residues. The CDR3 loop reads CSASPISGNTDTQYF. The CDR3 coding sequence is TGCAGCGCCTCCCCCATCTCGGGAAACACAGATACGCAGTATTTT.

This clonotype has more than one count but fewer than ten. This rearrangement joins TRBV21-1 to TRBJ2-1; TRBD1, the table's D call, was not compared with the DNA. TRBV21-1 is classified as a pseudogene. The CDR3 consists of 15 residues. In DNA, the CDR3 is TGTGCCAGCACCCAGGGACAGGGGTCCTACAATGAGCAGTTCTTC. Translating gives CASTQGQGSYNEQFF.

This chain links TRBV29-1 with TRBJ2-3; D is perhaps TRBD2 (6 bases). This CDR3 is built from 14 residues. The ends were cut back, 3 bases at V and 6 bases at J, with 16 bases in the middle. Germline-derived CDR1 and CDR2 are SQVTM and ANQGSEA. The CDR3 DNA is TGCAGCGTTGATCCGGGAGTGGGAGCCGATACGCAGTATTTT. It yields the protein CSVDPGVGADTQYF.

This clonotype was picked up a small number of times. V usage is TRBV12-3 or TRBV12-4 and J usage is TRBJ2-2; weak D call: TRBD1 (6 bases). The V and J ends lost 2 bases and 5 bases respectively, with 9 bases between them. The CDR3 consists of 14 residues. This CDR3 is CASSLKQGTGELFF. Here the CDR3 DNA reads TGTGCCAGCAGTTTAAAACAGGGTACCGGGGAGCTGTTTTTT.

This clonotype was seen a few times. In DNA form, the CDR3 reads TGTGCCAGCAGTATGGACAGCTACAATGAGCAGTTCTTC. Protein: CASSMDSYNEQFF. This rearrangement joins TRBV7-2 to TRBJ2-1; tentative D call: TRBD1 (6 bases). In germline, CDR1 is SGHTA, CDR2 FQGNSA. There are 13 residues in the CDR3. With 6 bases removed from V and 3 bases from J, the gap between germline ends came to 9 bases. Full variable domain (missing parts from reference TRBV7-2 and TRBJ2-1): GAGVSQSPSNKVTEKGKDVELRCDPISGHTALYWYRQSLGQGLEFLIYFQGNSAPDKSGLPSDRFSAERTGGSVSTLTIQRTQQEDSAVYLCASSMDSYNEQFFGPGTRLTVL.

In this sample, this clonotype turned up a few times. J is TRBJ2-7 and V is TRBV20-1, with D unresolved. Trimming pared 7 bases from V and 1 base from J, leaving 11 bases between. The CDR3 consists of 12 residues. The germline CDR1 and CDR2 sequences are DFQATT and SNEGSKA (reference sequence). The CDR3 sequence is CSGSPGSYEQYF. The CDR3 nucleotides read TGCAGTGGATCCCCCGGGTCCTACGAGCAGTACTTC.

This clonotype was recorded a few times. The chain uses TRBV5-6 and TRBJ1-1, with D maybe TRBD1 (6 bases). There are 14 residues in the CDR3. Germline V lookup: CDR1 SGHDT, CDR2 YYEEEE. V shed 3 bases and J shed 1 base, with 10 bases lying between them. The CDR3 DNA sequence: TGTGCCAGCAGCTCGGGACACGCGAACACTGAAGCTTTCTTT. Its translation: CASSSGHANTEAFF.

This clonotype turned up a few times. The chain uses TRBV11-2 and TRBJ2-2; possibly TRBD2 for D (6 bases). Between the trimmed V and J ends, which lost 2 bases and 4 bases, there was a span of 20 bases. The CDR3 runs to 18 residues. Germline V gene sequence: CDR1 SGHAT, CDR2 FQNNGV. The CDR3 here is CASSLWARRGVGTGELFF. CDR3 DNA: TGTGCCAGCAGCTTATGGGCGAGGAGGGGAGTTGGCACCGGGGAGCTGTTTTTT.

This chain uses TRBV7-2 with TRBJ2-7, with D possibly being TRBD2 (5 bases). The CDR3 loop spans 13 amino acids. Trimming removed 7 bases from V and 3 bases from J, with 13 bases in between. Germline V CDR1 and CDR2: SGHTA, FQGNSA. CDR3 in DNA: TGTGCCAGCAACCCCGACGGACTCTACGAGCAGTACTTC. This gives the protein CASNPDGLYEQYF.

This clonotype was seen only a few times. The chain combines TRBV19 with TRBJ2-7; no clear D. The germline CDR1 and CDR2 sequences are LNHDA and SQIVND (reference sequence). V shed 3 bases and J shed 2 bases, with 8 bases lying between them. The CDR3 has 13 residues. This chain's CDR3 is CASSIGEPYEQYF. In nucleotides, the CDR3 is TGTGCCAGTAGTATTGGGGAACCCTACGAGCAGTACTTC.